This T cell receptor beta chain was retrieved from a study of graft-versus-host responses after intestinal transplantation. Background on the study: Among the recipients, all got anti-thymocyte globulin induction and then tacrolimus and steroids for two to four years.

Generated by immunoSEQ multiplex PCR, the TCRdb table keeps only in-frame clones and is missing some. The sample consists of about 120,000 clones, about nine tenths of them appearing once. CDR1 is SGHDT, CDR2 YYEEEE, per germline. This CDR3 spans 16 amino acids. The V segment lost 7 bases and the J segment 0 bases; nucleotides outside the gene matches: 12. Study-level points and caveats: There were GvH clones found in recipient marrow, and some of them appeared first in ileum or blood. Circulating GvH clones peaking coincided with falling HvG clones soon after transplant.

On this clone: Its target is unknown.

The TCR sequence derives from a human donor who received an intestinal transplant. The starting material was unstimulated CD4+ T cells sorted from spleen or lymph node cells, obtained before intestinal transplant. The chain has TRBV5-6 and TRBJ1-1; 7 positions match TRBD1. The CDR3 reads CASGRQGSPVNTEAFF. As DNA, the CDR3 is TGTGCCAGCGGCCGACAGGGTTCCCCCGTGAACACTGAAGCTTTCTTT.